A selection of T cell receptor beta chains follows, all from one sample in a study of T cell repertoires in cytomegalovirus infection. TCRdb reprocessed the reads with MiXCR, giving one entry per CDR3 protein. The table lists approximately 250,000 distinct CDR3 sequences, 6.5% of them singletons. The sequenced sample consisted of PBMCs. The receptors come from a human donor in good health (CMV status not recorded). Some clones in this sample may be carry-over from other donors' samples. Each CDR3 is given with its conserved first and last residue. A D gene is named only where the DNA matches it firmly. Part of the rows lack a size; the others show once, few, many or a class for expanded clones.

j_call clone_size d_call v_call cdr3_aa cdr3_nt
TRBJ2-7 many TRBD2 TRBV6-1 CASSYAGTTYEQYF TGTGCCAGCAGTTACGCTGGGACTACCTACGAGCAGTACTTC
TRBJ1-2 many TRBD1 TRBV25-1 CASSGRDRELAGYTF TGTGCCAGCAGTGGCCGGGACAGGGAACTAGCTGGCTACACCTTC
TRBJ2-7 many TRBD1 TRBV6-2/TRBV6-3 CASSYAGQGVYEQYF TGTGCCAGCAGTTACGCGGGACAGGGTGTCTACGAGCAGTACTTC
TRBJ2-3 NA NA TRBV4-3 CASSQLGLPDTQYF TGCGCCAGCAGCCAACTGGGACTCCCAGATACGCAGTATTTT
TRBJ2-5 many NA TRBV29-1 CSVEDNRETQYF TGCAGCGTTGAAGACAACAGAGAGACCCAGTACTTC
TRBJ2-1 many NA TRBV7-2 CASSRDSAGNEQFF TGTGCCAGCTCCAGGGACTCCGCCGGCAATGAGCAGTTCTTC
TRBJ2-1 many NA TRBV5-6 CASSRPLRDNEQFF TGTGCCAGCAGCAGACCACTCCGGGACAATGAGCAGTTCTTC
TRBJ2-3 many NA TRBV6-2/TRBV6-3 CASSSPTSQQTDTQYF TGTGCCAGCAGCTCCCCTACCTCGCAGCAGACAGATACGCAGTATTTT
TRBJ2-7 many TRBD2 TRBV20-1 CSARAGGPSTAYGYEQYF TGCAGTGCTAGAGCGGGGGGGCCTTCGACTGCATACGGCTACGAGCAGTACTTC
TRBJ2-7 few TRBD1 TRBV5-1 CASSSLPGQEYEQYF TGCGCCAGCAGCTCCCTGCCGGGACAGGAATACGAGCAGTACTTC
TRBJ2-2 many NA TRBV14 CASSQYVSLAGELFF TGTGCCAGCAGCCAATATGTGTCTCTTGCCGGGGAGCTGTTTTTT
TRBJ1-5 few NA TRBV27 CSRHRGESQPQHF TGTTCACGGCATCGGGGGGAGAGTCAGCCCCAGCATTTT
TRBJ2-5 many TRBD2 TRBV20-1 CSAPRLAGGPRETQYF TGCAGTGCTCCCCGACTAGCGGGGGGGCCCCGAGAGACCCAGTACTTC
TRBJ1-1 many TRBD1 TRBV7-9 CASSFSTGGVNTEAFF TGTGCCAGCAGCTTTAGCACAGGGGGAGTGAACACTGAAGCTTTCTTT
TRBJ1-3 many NA TRBV6-2/TRBV6-3 CASSYSGDPDSGNTIYF TGTGCCAGCAGTTACTCCGGCGACCCCGACTCTGGAAACACCATATATTTT
TRBJ2-3 many TRBD2 TRBV4-3 CASSQVARVAGSTDTQYF TGCGCCAGCAGCCAAGTCGCACGAGTAGCGGGAAGCACAGATACGCAGTATTTT
TRBJ1-1 many TRBD1 TRBV5-1 CASSSGQGAGTEAFF TGCGCCAGCAGTTCGGGACAGGGGGCAGGCACTGAAGCTTTCTTT
TRBJ1-1 many NA TRBV6-5 CASSYRAGAWSTEAFF TGTGCCAGCAGTTATAGGGCGGGCGCGTGGAGCACTGAAGCTTTCTTT
TRBJ2-4 many TRBD2 TRBV28 CASSPAGLAGERLAKNIQYF TGTGCCAGCAGTCCCGCGGGACTAGCGGGGGAGCGATTAGCCAAAAACATTCAGTACTTC
TRBJ2-7 many NA TRBV11-2 CAIPGYPSYEQYF TGTGCCATTCCAGGTTATCCCTCCTACGAGCAGTACTTC
TRBJ2-1 NA NA TRBV7-2 CASSLEAGGSYNEQFF TGTGCCAGCAGCTTAGAGGCGGGTGGGTCCTACAATGAGCAGTTCTTC
TRBJ2-5 many NA TRBV14 CASSQEGVRQETQYF TGTGCCAGCAGCCAAGAGGGGGTCCGTCAGGAGACCCAGTACTTC
TRBJ2-5 many TRBD2 TRBV7-9 CASSWTSGGGETQYF TGTGCCAGCAGCTGGACTAGCGGGGGCGGCGAGACCCAGTACTTC
TRBJ2-7 many NA TRBV28 CASRSGVYEQYF TGTGCCAGCAGGTCAGGGGTCTACGAGCAGTACTTC
TRBJ1-2 many NA TRBV20-1 CSAPDMDYGYTF TGCAGTGCTCCCGACATGGACTATGGCTACACCTTC
TRBJ1-5 NA NA TRBV6-2/TRBV6-3 CASTGHNNQPQHF TGTGCCAGCACAGGCCATAACAATCAGCCCCAGCATTTT
TRBJ1-1 NA NA TRBV6-5 CASRASSRTEAFF TGTGCCAGCCGAGCCTCCTCGAGGACTGAAGCTTTCTTT
TRBJ2-2 NA NA TRBV7-3 CASTLGRNTGELFF TGTGCCAGCACCCTAGGGAGGAACACCGGGGAGCTGTTTTTT
TRBJ2-4 NA NA TRBV12-3/TRBV12-4 CASSWTRSVNIQYF TGTGCCAGCAGTTGGACACGTTCCGTAAACATTCAGTACTTC
TRBJ2-1 many NA TRBV19 CATGQSGGYNEQFF TGTGCCACAGGACAGTCTGGGGGTTACAATGAGCAGTTCTTC
TRBJ2-1 NA NA TRBV5-5 CASNPSSDEQFF TGTGCCAGCAATCCATCCTCCGATGAGCAGTTCTTC
TRBJ1-2 many TRBD1 TRBV7-2 CASSLGNRGLYGYTF TGTGCCAGCAGCTTAGGAAACAGGGGGCTGTATGGCTACACCTTC
TRBJ1-1 many NA TRBV6-2/TRBV6-3 CASSRQSENTEAFF TGTGCCAGCAGTCGACAGAGCGAGAACACTGAAGCTTTCTTT
TRBJ2-1 many TRBD2 TRBV5-1 CASSLRLAGEPRNEQFF TGCGCCAGCAGCCTAAGACTAGCGGGGGAACCGCGCAATGAGCAGTTCTTC
TRBJ1-2 many NA TRBV7-3 CASSLGESYGYTF TGTGCCAGCAGCTTGGGGGAGAGCTATGGCTACACCTTC
TRBJ2-7 many NA TRBV7-2 CASSLVLAKSHEQYF TGTGCCAGCAGCTTAGTGCTAGCGAAATCCCACGAGCAGTACTTC
TRBJ2-5 few NA TRBV29-1 CSVEVGSPETQYF TGCAGCGTTGAAGTGGGGTCTCCGGAGACCCAGTACTTC
TRBJ2-2 many NA TRBV20-1 CSARAGNTGELFF TGCAGTGCTAGGGCAGGGAACACCGGGGAGCTGTTTTTT
TRBJ1-2 many NA TRBV4-2 CASSQTNPELYGYTF TGTGCCAGCAGCCAGACCAACCCCGAGTTGTATGGCTACACCTTC
TRBJ1-5 many TRBD1 TRBV7-2 CASSPIQGRRDQPQHF TGTGCCAGCAGCCCCATACAGGGGAGACGAGATCAGCCCCAGCATTTT